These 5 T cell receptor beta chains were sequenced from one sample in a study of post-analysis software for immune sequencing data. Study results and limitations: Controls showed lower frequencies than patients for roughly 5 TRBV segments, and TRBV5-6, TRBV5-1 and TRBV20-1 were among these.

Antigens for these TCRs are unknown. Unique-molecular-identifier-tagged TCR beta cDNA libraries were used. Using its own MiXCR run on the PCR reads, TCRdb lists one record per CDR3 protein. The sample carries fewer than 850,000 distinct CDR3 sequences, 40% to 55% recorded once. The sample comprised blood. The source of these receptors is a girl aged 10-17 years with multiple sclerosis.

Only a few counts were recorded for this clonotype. The CDR3 loop is CASSTSKLRPGYGYGYTF. The CDR3 coding sequence is TGTGCCAGCAGCACCTCCAAGCTGAGGCCCGGATACGGTTATGGCTACACCTTC. The V and J genes are TRBV13 and TRBJ1-2; D remains ambiguous. The CDR3 covers 18 residues. V lost 5 bases to trimming and J lost 5 bases, with 27 bases between them. The V gene's germline CDR1 is PRHDT and CDR2 FYEKMQ (reference sequence).

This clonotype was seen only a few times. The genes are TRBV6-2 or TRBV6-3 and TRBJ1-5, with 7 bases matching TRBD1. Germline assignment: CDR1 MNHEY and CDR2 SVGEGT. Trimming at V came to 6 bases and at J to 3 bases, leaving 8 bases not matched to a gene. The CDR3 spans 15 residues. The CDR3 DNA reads TGTGCCAGCAGCCGTGACAGGGACCTCAATCAGCCCCAGCATTTT. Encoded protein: CASSRDRDLNQPQHF.

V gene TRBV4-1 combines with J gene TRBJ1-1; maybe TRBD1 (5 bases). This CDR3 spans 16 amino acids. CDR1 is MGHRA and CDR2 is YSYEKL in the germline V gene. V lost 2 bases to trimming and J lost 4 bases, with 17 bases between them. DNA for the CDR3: TGCGCCAGCAGCCAATCTGTGTCGGCAGGGACCACTGAAGCTTTCTTT. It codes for CASSQSVSAGTTEAFF.

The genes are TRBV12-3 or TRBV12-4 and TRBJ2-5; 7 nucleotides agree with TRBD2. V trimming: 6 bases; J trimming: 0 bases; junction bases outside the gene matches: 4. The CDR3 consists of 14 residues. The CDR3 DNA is TGTGCCAGCAGACGAAGCGGGAACCAAGAGACCCAGTACTTC. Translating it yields CASRRSGNQETQYF.

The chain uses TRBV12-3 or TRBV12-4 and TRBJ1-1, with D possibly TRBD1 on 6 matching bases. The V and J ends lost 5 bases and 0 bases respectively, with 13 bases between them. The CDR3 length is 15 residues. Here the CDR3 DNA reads TGTGCCAGCAGTCTACAGGGAGGGGTGAACACTGAAGCTTTCTTT. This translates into CASSLQGGVNTEAFF.